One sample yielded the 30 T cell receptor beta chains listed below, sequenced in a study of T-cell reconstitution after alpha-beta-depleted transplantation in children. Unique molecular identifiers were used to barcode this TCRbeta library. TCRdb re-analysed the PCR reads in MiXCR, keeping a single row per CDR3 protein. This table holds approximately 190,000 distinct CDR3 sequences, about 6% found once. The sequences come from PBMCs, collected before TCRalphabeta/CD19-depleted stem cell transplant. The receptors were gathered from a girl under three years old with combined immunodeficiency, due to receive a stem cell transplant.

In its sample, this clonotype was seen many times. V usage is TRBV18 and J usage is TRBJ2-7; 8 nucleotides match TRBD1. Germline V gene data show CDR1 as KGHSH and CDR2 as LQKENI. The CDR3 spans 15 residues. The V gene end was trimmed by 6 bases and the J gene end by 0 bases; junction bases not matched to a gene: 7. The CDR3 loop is CASSLQGALSYEQYF. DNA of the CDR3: TGTGCCAGCTCCCTTCAGGGGGCTCTCTCCTACGAGCAGTACTTC.

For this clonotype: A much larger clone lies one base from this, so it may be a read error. CDR3 protein: CASSLGRLLDTEAFF. DNA for the CDR3: TGTGCCAGCAGTTTGGGACGCCTCTTGGACACTGAAGCTTTCTTT. The chain carries TRBV12-3 or TRBV12-4 and TRBJ1-1; the D gene is possibly TRBD1 (5 bases). The germline V and J ends were trimmed by 3 bases and 3 bases, with 14 bases remaining between them. This CDR3 region has 15 residues.

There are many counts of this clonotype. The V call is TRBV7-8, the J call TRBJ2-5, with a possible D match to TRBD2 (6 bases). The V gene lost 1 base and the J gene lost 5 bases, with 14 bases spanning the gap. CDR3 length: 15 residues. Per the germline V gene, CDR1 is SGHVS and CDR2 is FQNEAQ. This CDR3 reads CASSLEAGPIETQYF. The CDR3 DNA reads TGTGCCAGCAGCTTAGAGGCGGGGCCGATCGAGACCCAGTACTTC.

As DNA, the CDR3 is TGCAGTGCGAGGGTGGTACAGTCAGGCAATGAGCAGTTCTTC. As protein: CSARVVQSGNEQFF. The V gene is TRBV20-1, the J gene TRBJ2-1, with a possible D match to TRBD2 (5 bases). The germline gives CDR1 DFQATT, CDR2 SNEGSKA (reference sequence). This CDR3 comprises 14 residues. V was shortened by 6 bases and J by 6 bases, with 18 bases between the two germline ends.

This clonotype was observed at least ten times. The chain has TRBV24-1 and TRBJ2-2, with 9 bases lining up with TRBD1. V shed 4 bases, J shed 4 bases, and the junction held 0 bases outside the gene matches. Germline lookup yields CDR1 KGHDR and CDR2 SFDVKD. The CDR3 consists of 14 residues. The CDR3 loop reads CATSEGQGTGELFF. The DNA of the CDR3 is TGTGCCACCAGTGAGGGACAGGGCACCGGGGAGCTGTTTTTT.

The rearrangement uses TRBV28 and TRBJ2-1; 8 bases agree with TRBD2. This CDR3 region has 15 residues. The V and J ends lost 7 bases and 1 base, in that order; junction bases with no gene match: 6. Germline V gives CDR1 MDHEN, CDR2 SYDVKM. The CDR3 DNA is TGTGCCAGCAAGGTCTCTAGCGGGTCCTACAATGAGCAGTTCTTC. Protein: CASKVSSGSYNEQFF.

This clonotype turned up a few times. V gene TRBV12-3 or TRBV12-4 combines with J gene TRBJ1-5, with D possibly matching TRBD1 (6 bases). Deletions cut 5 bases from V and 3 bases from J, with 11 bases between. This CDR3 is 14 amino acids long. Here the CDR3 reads CASSTQGPNQPQHF. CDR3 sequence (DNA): TGTGCCAGCAGTACTCAGGGGCCCAATCAGCCCCAGCATTTT.

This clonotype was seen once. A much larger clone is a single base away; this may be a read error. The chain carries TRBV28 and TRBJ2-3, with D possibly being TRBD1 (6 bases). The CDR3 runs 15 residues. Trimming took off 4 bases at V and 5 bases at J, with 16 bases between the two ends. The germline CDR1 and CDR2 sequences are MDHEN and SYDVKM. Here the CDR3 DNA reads TGTGCCAGCAGTTCCCCCCTGGGACACCGAGATACGCAGTATTTT. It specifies CASSSPLGHRDTQYF.

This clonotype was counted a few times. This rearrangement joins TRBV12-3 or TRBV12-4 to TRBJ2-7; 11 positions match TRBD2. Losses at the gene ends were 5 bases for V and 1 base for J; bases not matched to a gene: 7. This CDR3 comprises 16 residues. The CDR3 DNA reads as TGTGCCAGCAGTCCGATACGGACTAGCGGGTCCTACGAGCAGTACTTC. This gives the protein CASSPIRTSGSYEQYF.

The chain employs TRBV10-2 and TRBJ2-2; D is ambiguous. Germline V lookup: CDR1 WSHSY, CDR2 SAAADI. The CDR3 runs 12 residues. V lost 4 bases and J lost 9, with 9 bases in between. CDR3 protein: CASSGVPRELFF. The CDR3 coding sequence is TGCGCCAGCAGTGGGGTTCCCCGGGAGCTGTTTTTT.

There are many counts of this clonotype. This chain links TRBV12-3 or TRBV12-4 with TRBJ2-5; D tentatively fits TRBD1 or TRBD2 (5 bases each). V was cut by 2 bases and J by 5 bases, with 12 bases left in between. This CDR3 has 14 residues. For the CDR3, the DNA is TGTGCCAGCAGTTTACGGTTCGGGGACGAGACCCAGTACTTC. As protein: CASSLRFGDETQYF.

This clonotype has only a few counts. The CDR3 sequence is CATSRGKTGLNTEAFF. The CDR3 DNA sequence: TGTGCCACCAGCAGAGGAAAGACAGGGCTAAACACTGAAGCTTTCTTT. The chain uses TRBV15 and TRBJ1-1; TRBD1 matches 7 bases. Germline assignment: CDR1 LNHNV and CDR2 YYDKDF (reference sequence). This CDR3 is 16 amino acids long. J gave up 2 bases and V 1 base, and 7 bases lay outside the gene matches.

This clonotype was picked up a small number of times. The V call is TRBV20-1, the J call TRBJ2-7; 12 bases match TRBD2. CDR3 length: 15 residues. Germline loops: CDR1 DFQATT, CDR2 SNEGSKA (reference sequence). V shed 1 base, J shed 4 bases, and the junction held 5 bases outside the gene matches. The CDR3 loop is CSARVLAGGPYEQYF. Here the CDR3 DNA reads TGCAGTGCTAGAGTTCTAGCGGGGGGGCCATACGAGCAGTACTTC.

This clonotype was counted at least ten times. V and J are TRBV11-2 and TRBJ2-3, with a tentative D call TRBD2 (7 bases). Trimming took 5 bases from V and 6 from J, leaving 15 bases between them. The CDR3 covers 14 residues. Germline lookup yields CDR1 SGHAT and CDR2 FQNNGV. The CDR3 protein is CASSPLGGHDTQYF. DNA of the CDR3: TGTGCCAGCAGCCCCCTGGGGGGGCACGATACGCAGTATTTT.

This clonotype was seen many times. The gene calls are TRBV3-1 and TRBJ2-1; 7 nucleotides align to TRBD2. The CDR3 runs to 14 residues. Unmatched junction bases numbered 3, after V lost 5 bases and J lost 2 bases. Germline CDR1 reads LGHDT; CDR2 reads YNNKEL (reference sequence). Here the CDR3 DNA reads TGTGCCAGCAGCTGGGGGGGGACCTACAATGAGCAGTTCTTC. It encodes CASSWGGTYNEQFF.

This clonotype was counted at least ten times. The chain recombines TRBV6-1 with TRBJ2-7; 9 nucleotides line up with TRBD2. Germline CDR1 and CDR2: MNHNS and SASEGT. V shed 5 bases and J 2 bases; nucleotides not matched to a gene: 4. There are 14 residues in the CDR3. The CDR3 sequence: CASSSGGYPYEQYF. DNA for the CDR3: TGTGCCAGCAGTAGCGGGGGGTACCCCTACGAGCAGTACTTC.

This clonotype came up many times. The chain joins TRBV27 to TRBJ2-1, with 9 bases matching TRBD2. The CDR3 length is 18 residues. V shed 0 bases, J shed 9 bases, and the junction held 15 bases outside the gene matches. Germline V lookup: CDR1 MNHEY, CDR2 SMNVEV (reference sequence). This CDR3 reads CASSLSSIAGALGREQFF. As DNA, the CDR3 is TGTGCCAGCAGTTTATCGTCAATAGCGGGAGCCCTTGGCCGTGAGCAGTTCTTC.

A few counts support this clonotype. CDR3 sequence: CASSGSVYTGELFF. The CDR3, as DNA: TGTGCCAGCAGTGGGTCGGTGTACACCGGGGAGCTGTTTTTT. The chain employs TRBV2 and TRBJ2-2; no firm D call. V shed 4 bases and J shed 3 bases, with 9 bases lying between them. Germline V lookup: CDR1 SNHLY, CDR2 FYNNEI. The CDR3 extends over 14 amino acids.

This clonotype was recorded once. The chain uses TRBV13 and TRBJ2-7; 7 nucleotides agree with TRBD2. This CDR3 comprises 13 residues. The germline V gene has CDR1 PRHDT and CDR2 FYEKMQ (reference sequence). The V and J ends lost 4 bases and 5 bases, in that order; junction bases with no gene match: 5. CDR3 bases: TGTGCCAGCAGCTCACCCCGGGGGGACGAGCAGTACTTC. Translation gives CASSSPRGDEQYF.

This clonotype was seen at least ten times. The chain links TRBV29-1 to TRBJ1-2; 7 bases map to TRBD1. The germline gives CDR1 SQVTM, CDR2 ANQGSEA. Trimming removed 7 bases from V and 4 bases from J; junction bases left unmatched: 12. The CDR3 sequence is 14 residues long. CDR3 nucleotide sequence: TGCAGCGCCGCCCCGGGACAGTCTTCCTATGGCTACACCTTC. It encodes CSAAPGQSSYGYTF.

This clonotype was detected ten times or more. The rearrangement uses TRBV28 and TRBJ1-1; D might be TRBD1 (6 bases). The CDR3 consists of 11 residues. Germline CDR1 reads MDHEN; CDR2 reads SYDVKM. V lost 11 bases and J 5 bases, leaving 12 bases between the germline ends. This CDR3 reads CASGEMTEAFF. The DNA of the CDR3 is TGTGCCTCAGGGGAGATGACTGAAGCTTTCTTT.

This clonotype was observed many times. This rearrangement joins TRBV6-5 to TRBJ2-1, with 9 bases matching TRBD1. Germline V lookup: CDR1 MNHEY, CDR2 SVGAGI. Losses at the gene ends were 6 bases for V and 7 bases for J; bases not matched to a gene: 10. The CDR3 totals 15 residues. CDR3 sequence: CASSTGTGRWNEQFF. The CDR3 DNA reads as TGTGCCAGCAGCACCGGGACAGGGAGGTGGAATGAGCAGTTCTTC.

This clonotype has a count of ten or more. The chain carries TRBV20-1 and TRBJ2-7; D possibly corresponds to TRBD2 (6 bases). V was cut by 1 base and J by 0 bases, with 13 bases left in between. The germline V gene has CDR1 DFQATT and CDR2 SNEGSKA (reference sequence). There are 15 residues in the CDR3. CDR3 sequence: CSARGTETSSYEQYF. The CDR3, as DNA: TGCAGTGCTAGAGGGACGGAGACTAGCTCCTACGAGCAGTACTTC.

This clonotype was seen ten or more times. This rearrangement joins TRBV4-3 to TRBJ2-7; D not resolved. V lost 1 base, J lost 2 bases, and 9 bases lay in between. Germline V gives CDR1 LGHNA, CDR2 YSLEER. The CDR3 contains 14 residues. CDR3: CASSQGVATYEQYF. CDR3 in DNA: TGCGCCAGCAGCCAAGGTGTTGCCACCTACGAGCAGTACTTC.

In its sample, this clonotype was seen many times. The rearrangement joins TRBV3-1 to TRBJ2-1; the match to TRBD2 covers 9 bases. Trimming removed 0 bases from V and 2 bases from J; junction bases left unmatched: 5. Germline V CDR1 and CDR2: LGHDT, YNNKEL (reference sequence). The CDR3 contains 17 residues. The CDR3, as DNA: TGTGCCAGCAGCCAAGAGTCGACTAGCGGAACCTACAATGAGCAGTTCTTC. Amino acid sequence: CASSQESTSGTYNEQFF.

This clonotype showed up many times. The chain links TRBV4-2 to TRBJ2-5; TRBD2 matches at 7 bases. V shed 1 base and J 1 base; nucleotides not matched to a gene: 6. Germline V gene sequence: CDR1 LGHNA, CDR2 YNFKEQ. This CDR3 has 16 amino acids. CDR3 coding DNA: TGTGCCAGCAGCCAAGGAATCCCTAGCGGCCAAGAGACCCAGTACTTC. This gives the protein CASSQGIPSGQETQYF.

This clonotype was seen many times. This CDR3 reads CASSVGGQRSSYNEQFF. The CDR3 DNA sequence: TGTGCCAGCAGCGTAGGGGGACAGAGAAGCTCCTACAATGAGCAGTTCTTC. The chain has TRBV9 and TRBJ2-1; 7 bases line up with TRBD1. The CDR3 runs 17 residues. Trimming at V came to 0 bases and at J to 0 bases, leaving 6 bases not matched to a gene. CDR1 is SGDLS, CDR2 YYNGEE, per germline.

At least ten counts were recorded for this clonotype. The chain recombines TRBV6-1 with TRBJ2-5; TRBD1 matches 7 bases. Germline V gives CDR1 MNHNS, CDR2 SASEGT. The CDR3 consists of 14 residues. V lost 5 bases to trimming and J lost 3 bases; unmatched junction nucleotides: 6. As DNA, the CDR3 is TGTGCCAGCAGTCCCTCCGGACAGGAAGAGACCCAGTACTTC. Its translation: CASSPSGQEETQYF.

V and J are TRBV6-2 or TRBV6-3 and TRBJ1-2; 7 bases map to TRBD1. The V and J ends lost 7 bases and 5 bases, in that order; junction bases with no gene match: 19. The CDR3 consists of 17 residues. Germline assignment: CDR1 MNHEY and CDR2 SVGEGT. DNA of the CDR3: TGTGCCAGCACCGAAGCACGCTTTCCGGGACAGCTTTATGGCTACACCTTC. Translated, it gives CASTEARFPGQLYGYTF.

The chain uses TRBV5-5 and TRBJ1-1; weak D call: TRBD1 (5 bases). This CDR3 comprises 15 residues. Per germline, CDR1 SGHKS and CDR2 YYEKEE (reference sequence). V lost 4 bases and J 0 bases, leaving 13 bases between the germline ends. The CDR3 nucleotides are TGTGCCAGCAGCGGGGGGAGAGTTGTGAACACTGAAGCTTTCTTT. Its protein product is CASSGGRVVNTEAFF.